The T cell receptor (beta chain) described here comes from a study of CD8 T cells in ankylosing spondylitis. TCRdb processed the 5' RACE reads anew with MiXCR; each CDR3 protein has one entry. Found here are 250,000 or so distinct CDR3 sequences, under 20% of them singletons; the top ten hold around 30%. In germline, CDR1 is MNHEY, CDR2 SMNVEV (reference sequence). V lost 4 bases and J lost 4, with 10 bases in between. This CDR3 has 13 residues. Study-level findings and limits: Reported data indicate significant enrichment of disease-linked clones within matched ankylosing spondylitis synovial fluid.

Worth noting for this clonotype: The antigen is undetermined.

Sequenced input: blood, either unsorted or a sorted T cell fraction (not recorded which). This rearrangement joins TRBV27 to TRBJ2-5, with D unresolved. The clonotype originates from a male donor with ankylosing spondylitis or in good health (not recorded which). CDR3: CASSWFVGETQYF. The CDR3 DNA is TGTGCCAGCAGTTGGTTTGTGGGAGAGACCCAGTACTTC.